This TCR beta chain appears in the sequencing data of a study of blood T cell repertoires in COVID-19 (dated by TCRdb to 2019 to 2021). Turning to the overall study: The collaborator samples originated in the United States, Italy and Spain and spanned the acute and convalescent phases of COVID-19. The prospective study material was composed of cDNA or gDNA derived from T cells, B-cell-depleted T cells, or PBMCs. The dataset comprised deeply sampled blood TCRbeta repertoires from subjects exposed to, actively infected with, or recovered from COVID-19. A freely available public database, intended as a resource for researchers studying the immune response to SARS-CoV-2, is where the repertoires were released. Samples came from the ongoing ImmuneRACE study (first 160 participants) plus 1,254 subjects from 6 global collaborators. A de-identified subject ID, COVID-19 status, age in years and sex were almost always included in the sample metadata. Where available, HLA class I and class II types were obtained from metadata supplied by the sample provider rather than from assay-based typing.

The study at large found these results: How much clinical and demographic metadata was included differed by source and by participant, and the metadata was provided uncurated.

Note on this clone: Its binding antigen is unknown. Base qualities are not provided; no much larger clone lies one nucleotide away.

TCRbeta CDR3 regions were amplified from genomic DNA by means of the immunoSEQ Assay, a bias-controlled multiplex PCR. The study's processing was this. Nucleated cell counts per sample were estimated from amplification of reference gene primers within the assay. To quantify the absolute abundance of each unique TCRbeta CDR3 rearrangement, sequence reads were collapsed and filtered. For each sample, productive Simpson clonality was calculated as the square root of Simpson's diversity index across productive rearrangements. TCRdb took this table from immuneACCESS and kept in-frame rearrangements with V and J called. Such tables lack part of the clones; where checked against another copy, unresolved V genes explain under half of the gap, and the rest is unexplained. V, J and clone size derive from that table, while D and trimming were established from the DNA sequence. The sample yields roughly 200,000 clones; about 90% were counted once. The top ten clonotypes cover approximately 12% of the sample.

Samples from volunteer blood donors who had recovered from COVID-19 were contributed by a second Seattle source. Collaborating institutions collected whole blood in K2EDTA tubes following their own protocols. For TCRbeta analysis, collaborators shipped samples in one of three forms: frozen whole blood, isolated PBMCs, or DNA extracted from either of those sample types. This clonotype was sampled from a woman between 18 and 30 years old who had recovered from COVID-19. The specimen sequenced was peripheral blood.

The encoded CDR3 is CASSRGLAGGVQETQYF. In nucleotide form, the sequence is TGTGCCAGTAGTCGTGGACTAGCGGGAGGGGTCCAAGAGACCCAGTACTTC. Here the chain combines TRBV19 and TRBJ2-5; 15 nucleotides in the junction match TRBD2. There are 17 amino acids in the CDR3, from cysteine to phenylalanine inclusive. Only the CDR3 region is kept as DNA, spanning 51 bases read in frame from base 1. Here V drops 5 bases and J drops 1 base, and the junction holds 5 bases not matched to any gene. CDR1 and CDR2 were assigned from the germline V gene (reference sequence) as LNHDA and SQIVND.